Reported below is one TCR beta chain. The data were obtained in a study of cytomegalovirus exposure and HLA in healthy donors. The CDR3 spans 14 residues. CDR1 is MNHEY, CDR2 SMNVEV, per germline (reference sequence). V was pared by 5 bases and J by 2 bases, with 12 bases between. It was with 60 Vbeta and 13 Jbeta primers that the PCR ran. TCRdb's copy holds only in-frame clones and misses some; the assay was immunoSEQ multiplex PCR. There are 140,000 to 150,000 clones in the sample; just under 75% occur only once, and 1.5% to 2% lies in the top ten. The origin of this receptor is a woman aged 18-29 years in good health and CMV-seronegative. The source material was PBMCs. V gene TRBV27 combines with J gene TRBJ1-2, with D possibly being TRBD1 (6 bases). The CDR3 nucleotides are TGTGCCAGCAGTCTACAGGGTTTCAACTATGGCTACACCTTC. The encoded protein is CASSLQGFNYGYTF.